These T cell receptor beta chains were read from a single sample in a study of T cell responses to AZD1222 COVID-19 vaccine. Libraries were prepared by immunoSEQ multiplex PCR; TCRdb keeps only in-frame clonotypes and omits some of them. The table has over 45,000 clones, 89% seen once; the top ten hold 2%. The specimen comprised peripheral blood, sampled on day 0 of AZD1222 vaccination. These receptors originate from an adult in good health. The CDR3 runs from the conserved cysteine through the conserved F or W. D genes are given only for firm matches. Not every row has a clone size; where given, it reads once, few, many or a size class.

length: 17; V: TRBV5-1; J: TRBJ1-1; D: TRBD1; size: -; DNA: TGCGCCAGCAGCTCGGTAACGGGACAGGTTGTGAACACTGAAGCTTTCTTT; CDR3: CASSSVTGQVVNTEAFF
length: 17; V: TRBV19; J: TRBJ1-5; D: TRBD1; size: -; DNA: TGTGCCAGTAGTACGGGGGTTAGGACAGGGCGCAATCAGCCCCAGCATTTT; CDR3: CASSTGVRTGRNQPQHF
length: 14; V: TRBV7-2; J: TRBJ2-2; D: TRBD2; size: -; DNA: TGTGCCAGCGGTAGCGGGAGTGTTGCCGGGGAGCTGTTTTTT; CDR3: CASGSGSVAGELFF
length: 14; V: TRBV5-4; J: TRBJ1-6; D: -; size: -; DNA: TGTGCCAGCAGCCTCGGGGGGGGAGGTTCACCCCTCCACTTT; CDR3: CASSLGGGGSPLHF
length: 11; V: TRBV30; J: TRBJ2-5; D: -; size: -; DNA: TGTGCCTGGAGTCTAACAGAGACCCAGTACTTC; CDR3: CAWSLTETQYF
length: 16; V: TRBV9; J: TRBJ2-1; D: TRBD2; size: -; DNA: TGTGCCAGCAGCCTTCTAGCGGGAGGCTCCTACAATGAGCAGTTCTTC; CDR3: CASSLLAGGSYNEQFF
length: 13; V: TRBV30; J: TRBJ1-6; D: -; size: -; DNA: TGTGCCTGGAGTCAACAGTATAATTCACCCCTCCACTTT; CDR3: CAWSQQYNSPLHF
length: 14; V: TRBV7-2; J: TRBJ2-7; D: -; size: -; DNA: TGTGCCAGCAGCCCTCAGGACGGAGCCTACGAGCAGTACTTC; CDR3: CASSPQDGAYEQYF
length: 15; V: TRBV2; J: TRBJ2-1; D: TRBD1; size: -; DNA: TGTGCCAGCAGTGCATCTACAGGGGGTAGGAATGAGCAGTTCTTC; CDR3: CASSASTGGRNEQFF
length: 15; V: TRBV5-6; J: TRBJ1-6; D: -; size: -; DNA: TGTGCCAGCAGTCGCAGAGGGACATATAATTCACCCCTCCACTTT; CDR3: CASSRRGTYNSPLHF
length: 14; V: TRBV6-4; J: TRBJ1-1; D: -; size: -; DNA: TGTGCCAGCAGTGACTCTGACAGGAACACTGAAGCTTTCTTT; CDR3: CASSDSDRNTEAFF
length: 16; V: TRBV3-1/TRBV3-2; J: TRBJ2-1; D: -; size: -; DNA: TGTGCCAGCAGCCAAGACGGGGCAAAACCCTACAATGAGCAGTTCTTC; CDR3: CASSQDGAKPYNEQFF
length: 15; V: TRBV4-1; J: TRBJ2-5; D: TRBD1; size: -; DNA: TGCGCCAGCAGCTTCGCGACAGGGGGCGCAGAGACCCAGTACTTC; CDR3: CASSFATGGAETQYF
length: 14; V: TRBV10-2; J: TRBJ2-2; D: -; size: -; DNA: TGCGCCACCAGGGACGTATCGAACACCGGGGAGCTGTTTTTT; CDR3: CATRDVSNTGELFF
length: 15; V: TRBV7-3; J: TRBJ2-2; D: -; size: -; DNA: TGTGCCAGCAGCTTAGACCCCGCCGGGGCCGGGGAGCTGTTTTTT; CDR3: CASSLDPAGAGELFF
length: 17; V: TRBV18; J: TRBJ2-1; D: TRBD2; size: -; DNA: TGTGCCAGCTCACCAGTGATGACTAGCGGGAGTGGCAATGAGCAGTTCTTC; CDR3: CASSPVMTSGSGNEQFF
length: 13; V: TRBV28; J: TRBJ1-1; D: -; size: -; DNA: TGTGCCAGCAGTCCCACAGGGAGAACTGAAGCTTTCTTT; CDR3: CASSPTGRTEAFF
length: 13; V: TRBV29-1; J: TRBJ2-7; D: -; size: few; DNA: TGCAGCGTTCGCCGCCAAGAGTCTCTCGAGCAGTACTTC; CDR3: CSVRRQESLEQYF
length: 15; V: TRBV24-1; J: TRBJ1-2; D: TRBD1; size: -; DNA: TGTGCCACCAGTGAACCGGACAGGGGGTTTGATGGCTACACCTTC; CDR3: CATSEPDRGFDGYTF
length: 15; V: TRBV2; J: TRBJ2-1; D: TRBD2; size: -; DNA: TGTGCCAGCAGTGATTTAGCGGGAGGGCCAGGTGAGCAGTTCTTC; CDR3: CASSDLAGGPGEQFF